Each of the 17 T cell receptor beta chains below was sequenced from the same sample in a study of T cell repertoires in cytomegalovirus infection. TCRdb called the reads again in MiXCR, with one record for every CDR3 protein. Altogether more than 85,000 distinct CDR3 sequences are present, 25% to 35% being singletons, with the ten largest covering about 81%. Which antigens these TCRs recognize remains unknown. The material sequenced was CD8+ T cells from cultured PBMCs, taken from culture after CMV antigen stimulation. The source of these receptors is a human donor in good health (CMV status not recorded). Some clones in this sample may be carry-over from other donors' samples.

The chain employs TRBV7-9 and TRBJ2-7, with D possibly being TRBD1 (5 bases). This CDR3 has 14 amino acids. V was shortened by 2 bases and J by 2 bases, with 10 bases between the two germline ends. Germline CDR1 and CDR2: SEHNR and FQNEAQ (reference sequence). CDR3 region: CASSLQDKPYEQYF. The CDR3 coding sequence is TGTGCCAGCAGCTTACAGGACAAACCCTACGAGCAGTACTTC.

There are a few counts of this clonotype. V and J are TRBV27 and TRBJ2-7; perhaps D is TRBD1 or TRBD2 (5 bases each). The CDR3 is 14 residues long. With 2 bases removed from V and 0 bases from J, the gap between germline ends came to 8 bases. The V gene's germline CDR1 is MNHEY and CDR2 SMNVEV (reference sequence). The CDR3 sequence is CASSLTGASYEQYF. Here the CDR3 DNA reads TGTGCCAGCAGTTTAACCGGGGCCTCCTACGAGCAGTACTTC.

This clonotype occurred many times. V usage is TRBV7-9 and J usage is TRBJ1-5; D ambiguous. The CDR3 loop spans 16 amino acids. V dropped 5 bases and J dropped 2 bases, with 16 bases sitting between them. Germline V gives CDR1 SEHNR, CDR2 FQNEAQ (reference sequence). The CDR3 sequence: CASSDHRESGNQPQHF. CDR3 nucleotide sequence: TGTGCCAGCAGCGACCATCGCGAAAGTGGCAATCAGCCCCAGCATTTT.

The sample holds a few counts of this clonotype. This chain uses TRBV27 with TRBJ1-1, with TRBD1 as a possible D gene (5 bases). V lost 4 bases and J lost 1, with 13 bases in between. Germline lookup yields CDR1 MNHEY and CDR2 SMNVEV (reference sequence). The length of the CDR3 is 15 residues. The CDR3 here is CASSWAGRGNTEAFF. The CDR3 DNA is TGTGCCAGCAGTTGGGCAGGGCGGGGGAACACTGAAGCTTTCTTT.

This clonotype came up a few times. This rearrangement joins TRBV6-1 to TRBJ2-7; TRBD2 matches at 13 bases. The J segment lost 2 bases and the V segment lost 6 bases, leaving 4 bases of the junction unmatched. Germline V gives CDR1 MNHNS, CDR2 SASEGT. The CDR3 totals 15 residues. Here the CDR3 reads CASSYGLAGAYEQYF. CDR3 bases: TGTGCCAGCAGCTACGGACTAGCGGGGGCCTACGAGCAGTACTTC.

This clonotype was recorded at least ten times. The rearrangement uses TRBV6-2 or TRBV6-3 and TRBJ1-2; the D gene is possibly TRBD1 (6 bases). Per germline, CDR1 MNHEY and CDR2 SVGEGT. The CDR3 consists of 15 residues. V lost 1 base and J 8 bases, leaving 17 bases between the germline ends. DNA of the CDR3: TGTGCCAGCAGTTACTTTCTGGGGGCGGATGAAGGCTACACCTTC. It specifies CASSYFLGADEGYTF.

V and J are TRBV27 and TRBJ2-4, with 12 bases identical to TRBD2. Germline-derived CDR1 and CDR2 are MNHEY and SMNVEV (reference sequence). The trim removed 6 bases at V and 8 bases at J, leaving 5 bases unmatched. The CDR3 contains 14 residues. Here the CDR3 DNA reads TGTGCCAGCAGCCTAGCGGGGGGGCCGTACATTCAGTACTTC. Translated, it gives CASSLAGGPYIQYF.

V gene TRBV4-1 combines with J gene TRBJ1-5; D remains unclear. This CDR3 region has 15 residues. V lost 1 base and J lost 1, with 8 bases in between. Per germline, CDR1 MGHRA and CDR2 YSYEKL. CDR3 loop: CASSQGIGSNQPQHF. The CDR3 DNA follows: TGCGCCAGCAGCCAAGGTATTGGCAGCAATCAGCCCCAGCATTTT.

The V gene is TRBV2, the J gene TRBJ2-1, with 7 bases fitting TRBD1. The CDR3 extends over 18 amino acids. The trim removed 5 bases at V and 0 bases at J, leaving 13 bases unmatched. Germline CDR1 is SNHLY and CDR2 is FYNNEI. CDR3: CASSLSPGQVSSYNEQFF. DNA of the CDR3: TGTGCCAGCAGTCTCTCCCCTGGACAGGTCAGCTCCTACAATGAGCAGTTCTTC.

This clonotype has only a few counts. The chain is built from TRBV29-1 and TRBJ2-7, with 10 bases that match TRBD2. Losses at the gene ends were 5 bases for V and 1 base for J; bases not matched to a gene: 8. This CDR3 is built from 15 residues. Looked up from germline, CDR1 is SQVTM and CDR2 is ANQGSEA. The CDR3 sequence: CSVTSGDWRSYEQYF. The CDR3 DNA is TGCAGCGTTACTAGCGGGGACTGGCGTTCCTACGAGCAGTACTTC.

The chain has TRBV20-1 and TRBJ1-1, with TRBD1 as a possible D gene (5 bases). The CDR3 length is 13 residues. Deletions cut 6 bases from V and 0 bases from J, with 11 bases between. Germline CDR1 and CDR2: DFQATT and SNEGSKA (reference sequence). As DNA, the CDR3 is TGCAGTGCCACGGGACTCATGAACACTGAAGCTTTCTTT. It encodes CSATGLMNTEAFF.

This clonotype was seen only a few times. V usage is TRBV7-9 and J usage is TRBJ1-2; D is possibly TRBD1 (6 bases). This CDR3 is 14 amino acids long. V lost 4 bases and J lost 6, with 15 bases in between. Germline V CDR1 and CDR2: SEHNR, FQNEAQ (reference sequence). DNA of the CDR3: TGTGCCAGCAGCTACCCGGGCAGGGGCGATGGCTACACCTTC. Translated, it gives CASSYPGRGDGYTF.

This sequence joins TRBV7-9 and TRBJ1-1, with a tentative D call TRBD1 (5 bases). This CDR3 spans 15 amino acids. Germline-derived CDR1 and CDR2 are SEHNR and FQNEAQ (reference sequence). Trimming removed 1 base at V and 3 bases at J, with 12 bases between. CDR3 region: CASSLVGQGYTEAFF. CDR3 nucleotides: TGTGCCAGCAGCTTAGTGGGGCAGGGCTACACTGAAGCTTTCTTT. Full variable domain (outside the CDR3, taken from reference TRBV7-9 and TRBJ1-1): DTGVSQNPRHKITKRGQNVTFRCDPISEHNRLYWYRQTLGQGPEFLTYFQNEAQLEKSRLLSDRFSAERPKGSFSTLEIQRTEQGDSAMYLCASSLVGQGYTEAFFGQGTRLTVV.

This chain links TRBV30 with TRBJ1-1; D is uncertain. Germline lookup yields CDR1 GTSNPN and CDR2 SVGIG (reference sequence). The ends were cut back, 3 bases at V and 11 bases at J, with 13 bases in the middle. There are 11 residues in the CDR3. DNA of the CDR3: TGTGCCTGGAGGGAACGGTCGGAGGCTTTCTTT. Amino acid sequence: CAWRERSEAFF.

V is TRBV2 and J is TRBJ2-5; 12 nucleotides match TRBD1. Germline V gene lookup returns CDR1 SNHLY and CDR2 FYNNEI. CDR3 length: 17 residues. The ends lost 5 bases at V and 6 bases at J; junction bases unmatched: 13. CDR3 in amino acids: CASSTMVGTGGRQTQYF. CDR3 nucleotides: TGTGCCAGCAGTACAATGGTCGGGACAGGGGGCCGACAGACCCAGTACTTC. The full variable domain, with the rest looked up from reference TRBV2 and TRBJ2-5, is EPEVTQTPSHQVTQMGQEVILRCVPISNHLYFYWYRQILGQKVEFLVSFYNNEISEKSEIFDDQFSVERPDGSNFTLKIRSTKLEDSAMYFCASSTMVGTGGRQTQYFGPGTRLLVL.

V and J are TRBV11-2 and TRBJ1-6, with 8 bases fitting TRBD1. The V gene end was trimmed by 6 bases and the J gene end by 9 bases; junction bases not matched to a gene: 7. This CDR3 comprises 14 residues. Germline CDR1 and CDR2: SGHAT and FQNNGV. CDR3 sequence reads: CASRPGTGSSPLHF. The CDR3, as DNA: TGTGCCAGCAGACCCGGGACAGGCTCTTCACCCCTCCACTTT.

This clonotype turned up a few times. The genes are TRBV7-9 and TRBJ1-2; D possibly corresponds to TRBD1 (6 bases). CDR3 size: 14 residues. Looked up from germline, CDR1 is SEHNR and CDR2 is FQNEAQ (reference sequence). The V end lost 5 bases, the J end lost 3 bases, and 13 bases lay between the germline ends. The CDR3 DNA follows: TGTGCCAGCAGCCCCAGGGGTTTGGACTATGGCTACACCTTC. Amino acids: CASSPRGLDYGYTF. The variable domain in full, with the rest retrieved from reference TRBV7-9 and TRBJ1-2, is DTGVSQNPRHKITKRGQNVTFRCDPISEHNRLYWYRQTLGQGPEFLTYFQNEAQLEKSRLLSDRFSAERPKGSFSTLEIQRTEQGDSAMYLCASSPRGLDYGYTFGSGTRLTVV.